These T cell receptor beta chains were read from a single sample in a study of shared clonotypes between healthy human individuals. TCRdb keeps only in-frame clones here, not all; method: immunoSEQ multiplex PCR. Of around 2.3 million clones in the sample, under 97% were seen once. What was sequenced was naive CD4+ T cells sorted from blood. The receptors come from a man aged 18-30 years in good health. The CDR3 runs from the conserved cysteine through the conserved F or W. The order of the fields is V gene, J gene, D gene, clone size, CDR3 protein, CDR3 DNA. A D gene is named only where the DNA matches it firmly. Clone size is not always given. Where it is, it says once, few, many or a class for expanded clones.

>TRBV12-5|TRBJ2-7|NA|once
CASGNPSRQYF
TGTGCTAGTGGCAACCCTAGCCGACAGTACTTC
>TRBV18|TRBJ1-5|NA|NA
CASSRTATIVEPQHF
TGTGCCAGCTCACGGACAGCGACTATAGTAGAGCCCCAGCATTTT
>TRBV27|TRBJ1-6|NA|NA
CASSLHRAPAGHSPLHF
TGTGCCAGCAGTTTACATCGGGCGCCTGCGGGACATTCACCCCTCCACTTT
>TRBV6-6|TRBJ2-5|NA|NA
CASSYPNRNSETQYF
TGTGCCAGCAGTTACCCAAACCGGAATTCGGAGACCCAGTACTTC
>TRBV6-5|TRBJ1-3|NA|NA
CASRPDLIDTIYF
TGTGCCAGCAGACCCGACCTTATCGACACCATATATTTT
>TRBV7-2|TRBJ2-7|NA|NA
CASSLEGGGAYEQYF
TGTGCCAGCAGCTTAGAAGGCGGCGGGGCCTACGAGCAGTACTTC
>TRBV10-1|TRBJ2-1|NA|NA
CASYNEQFF
TGCGCCTCGTACAATGAGCAGTTCTTC
>TRBV18|TRBJ1-2|NA|NA
CATEMTGTLSYGYTF
TGTGCCACCGAAATGACAGGAACCCTTTCCTATGGCTACACCTTC
>TRBV4-1|TRBJ1-6|NA|NA
CASSQYYPSPLHF
TGCGCCAGCAGCCAGTACTACCCATCACCCCTCCACTTT
>TRBV5-1|TRBJ2-7|NA|NA
CASSLQVAGTNSYEQYF
TGCGCCAGCAGCTTGCAGGTCGCCGGGACCAACTCCTACGAGCAGTACTTC
>TRBV5-1|TRBJ1-4|NA|NA
CASSSPGVSAEWNEKLFF
TGCGCCAGCAGCTCCCCAGGGGTTTCGGCGGAATGGAATGAAAAACTGTTTTTT
>TRBV18|TRBJ1-4|NA|NA
CASSLRQAGEKLFF
TGTGCCAGCTCACTTCGCCAGGCTGGTGAAAAACTGTTTTTT
>TRBV5-6|TRBJ2-1|NA|NA
CASSFLPPNEQFF
TGTGCCAGCAGCTTTCTTCCACCCAATGAGCAGTTCTTC
>TRBV7-2|TRBJ2-7|TRBD1|NA
CATSPRWTGQHEQYF
TGTGCCACGTCTCCGCGATGGACAGGGCAACACGAGCAGTACTTC
>TRBV6-5|TRBJ1-6|NA|few
CASGRQPNSPLHF
TGTGCCAGCGGGCGACAACCAAATTCACCCCTCCACTTT
>TRBV10-3|TRBJ2-7|NA|once
CATHGTSRYEQYF
TGTGCCACCCACGGGACTTCTCGTTACGAGCAGTACTTC
>TRBV2|TRBJ2-5|TRBD2|NA
CASSRGLAGTETQYF
TGTGCCAGCAGCCGTGGACTAGCGGGAACGGAGACCCAGTACTTC
>TRBV18|TRBJ1-2|TRBD1|NA
CASSPILDRIYGYTF
TGTGCCAGCTCACCGATTTTGGACAGGATTTATGGCTACACCTTC
>TRBV27|TRBJ2-5|NA|NA
CASSPRGETQYF
TGTGCCAGCAGTCCGCGGGGAGAGACCCAGTACTTC
>TRBV28|TRBJ2-7|TRBD1|NA
CASTLTGNYEQYF
TGTGCCAGCACCTTGACAGGGAACTACGAGCAGTACTTC
>TRBV6-5|TRBJ2-2|TRBD2|NA
CASRGGSTGELFF
TGTGCCAGCCGGGGGGGGTCCACCGGGGAGCTGTTTTTT
>TRBV18|TRBJ1-4|NA|NA
CASSPSRAPSTNEKLFF
TGTGCCAGCTCACCTTCCAGGGCCCCCTCTACTAATGAAAAACTGTTTTTT
>TRBV7-3|TRBJ2-2|NA|NA
CASSLRAGTNTGELFF
TGTGCCAGCAGCTTACGGGCGGGGACGAACACCGGGGAGCTGTTTTTT
>TRBV7-6|TRBJ1-1|NA|NA
CASSPGLNTEAFF
TGTGCCAGCAGCCCAGGATTGAACACTGAAGCTTTCTTT
>TRBV29-1|TRBJ2-2|TRBD2|NA
CSVHRRLAGDGELFF
TGCAGCGTCCACCGCAGACTAGCGGGGGACGGGGAGCTGTTTTTT
>TRBV28|TRBJ2-1|TRBD2|NA
CASSIPSGGARNEQFF
TGTGCCAGCAGTATCCCTAGCGGGGGGGCCCGGAATGAGCAGTTCTTC
>TRBV4-3|TRBJ2-3|NA|NA
CASSHGTRFEGDTQYF
TGCGCCAGCAGCCACGGGACTCGCTTTGAAGGAGATACGCAGTATTTT
>TRBV18|TRBJ2-3|NA|NA
CASGGLYTDTQYF
TGTGCCAGCGGTGGGTTATACACAGATACGCAGTATTTT
>TRBV5-1|TRBJ1-2|NA|NA
CASSEVQGYGYTF
TGCGCCAGCAGCGAAGTACAGGGCTATGGCTACACCTTC
>TRBV20-1|TRBJ2-5|NA|NA
CSARGIKTQYF
TGCAGTGCTAGAGGGATAAAGACCCAGTACTTC
>TRBV6-1|TRBJ1-5|TRBD1|NA
CASSHGQGLNQPQHF
TGTGCCAGCAGTCACGGACAGGGGCTAAATCAGCCCCAGCATTTT
>TRBV25-1|TRBJ2-7|NA|NA
CASRRGESYEQYF
TGTGCCAGCCGCAGGGGAGAGTCCTACGAGCAGTACTTC
>TRBV9|TRBJ1-4|NA|NA
CASSVHGEKLFF
TGTGCCAGCAGCGTACATGGGGAAAAACTGTTTTTT
>TRBV5-1|TRBJ2-1|NA|few
CASSLADYNEQFF
TGCGCCAGCAGCCTGGCTGATTACAATGAGCAGTTCTTC
>TRBV10-3|TRBJ1-6|NA|NA
CAIRTEDSPLHF
TGTGCCATCAGGACAGAAGATTCACCCCTCCACTTT
>TRBV2|TRBJ2-5|TRBD1|NA
CASSAWDRQETQYF
TGTGCCAGCAGCGCGTGGGACAGACAAGAGACCCAGTACTTC
>TRBV29-1|TRBJ1-2|NA|NA
CTIGEGHGGYTF
TGCACTATAGGGGAGGGTCACGGTGGCTACACCTTC
>TRBV28|TRBJ2-7|NA|NA
CASGKTSVVGEQYF
TGTGCCAGCGGAAAAACCTCGGTAGTCGGCGAGCAGTACTTC
>TRBV7-2|TRBJ2-5|TRBD2|NA
CASSLGLAGRETQYF
TGTGCCAGCAGCCTTGGACTAGCGGGGCGAGAGACCCAGTACTTC
>TRBV6-5|TRBJ2-5|NA|once
CASSPNAGETQYF
TGTGCCAGCAGTCCCAACGCCGGAGAGACCCAGTACTTC
>TRBV28|TRBJ1-5|TRBD1|once
CASSVTGYQPQHF
TGTGCCAGCAGCGTGACAGGGTATCAGCCCCAGCATTTT
>TRBV11-2|TRBJ2-5|NA|few
CASSLGTTFQETQYF
TGTGCCAGCAGCTTAGGGACCACATTCCAAGAGACCCAGTACTTC
>TRBV5-4|TRBJ1-1|NA|once
CASSLTGKNTEAFF
TGTGCCAGCAGCTTGACAGGGAAGAACACTGAAGCTTTCTTT
>TRBV5-1|TRBJ1-6|TRBD1|NA
CASSSGESGGSPLHF
TGCGCCAGCAGCTCGGGGGAGTCAGGGGGCTCACCCCTCCACTTT
>TRBV10-3|TRBJ1-4|NA|NA
CAISGGDNEKLFF
TGTGCCATCAGTGGCGGGGATAATGAAAAACTGTTTTTT
>TRBV6-1|TRBJ1-6|NA|few
CATSAGGPNNSPLHF
TGTGCCACTTCCGCGGGGGGCCCGAATAATTCACCCCTCCACTTT
>TRBV28|TRBJ1-2|NA|once
CASSSILYTF
TGTGCCAGCAGTTCTATTCTTTACACCTTC
>TRBV6-5|TRBJ1-2|NA|NA
CASSRKEGNGYTF
TGTGCCAGCAGTAGAAAGGAAGGGAATGGCTACACCTTC
>TRBV5-4|TRBJ1-1|TRBD1|once
CASSFRQGNTEAFF
TGTGCCAGCAGCTTTAGACAGGGAAACACTGAAGCTTTCTTT
>TRBV4-1|TRBJ1-6|TRBD1|few
CASSQAQGGVGYSPLHF
TGCGCCAGCAGCCAAGCACAGGGGGGCGTCGGCTATTCACCCCTCCACTTT
>TRBV6-1|TRBJ1-5|NA|NA
CASMVNSNQPQHF
TGTGCCAGCATGGTCAATAGCAATCAGCCCCAGCATTTT
>TRBV28|TRBJ2-5|NA|NA
CASSTRYVTRRGQETQYF
TGTGCCAGCAGTACCCGATATGTCACCCGACGGGGTCAAGAGACCCAGTACTTC
>TRBV7-2|TRBJ1-4|NA|NA
CASSATALNEKLFF
TGTGCCAGCAGCGCGACAGCTCTTAATGAAAAACTGTTTTTT
>TRBV6-5|TRBJ2-7|NA|NA
CASGIQGPNGF
TGTGCCAGCGGAATACAGGGACCTAACGGCTTC
>TRBV28|TRBJ2-5|NA|NA
CASSPLSTKQETQYF
TGTGCCAGCAGTCCTCTGAGCACCAAACAAGAGACCCAGTACTTC
>TRBV30|TRBJ1-6|NA|NA
CAWRPGPESSYNSPLHF
TGTGCCTGGAGACCGGGCCCCGAAAGCTCCTATAATTCACCCCTCCACTTT
>TRBV7-3|TRBJ2-2|NA|NA
CASGLPGANTGELFF
TGTGCCAGCGGACTCCCAGGAGCGAACACCGGGGAGCTGTTTTTT
>TRBV27|TRBJ2-7|NA|NA
CASRQKGAGGRSYEQYF
TGTGCCAGCAGGCAGAAGGGGGCGGGAGGACGTTCCTACGAGCAGTACTTC
>TRBV28|TRBJ2-3|TRBD1|NA
CASSPAGQGTTDTQYF
TGTGCCAGCAGTCCGGCTGGACAGGGGACCACAGATACGCAGTATTTT
>TRBV6-5|TRBJ1-4|NA|once
CASSPLGQGDEKLFF
TGTGCCAGCAGTCCACTTGGACAAGGGGATGAAAAACTGTTTTTT